One sample yielded the 25 T cell receptor beta chains listed below, sequenced in a study of CD8+CD57+ T cells in acquired aplastic anemia. Genomic DNA, serving as template, underwent TCR beta VDJ and CDR3 profiling. Each CDR3 protein gets one entry after TCRdb re-called the reads with MiXCR. The sample comprises some 240,000 distinct CDR3 sequences, approximately 35% of which are singletons, and 1.1% rests with the top ten. The specimen sequenced was sorted CD4+, CD8+, or CD8+CD57+ T cells (not recorded which) from PBMCs. The receptors here all came from a human donor in good health, serving as a control.

There are a few counts of this clonotype. The gene calls are TRBV9 and TRBJ1-3; D unclear. This CDR3 spans 16 amino acids. Germline V gives CDR1 SGDLS, CDR2 YYNGEE. V lost 4 bases and J lost 0, with 14 bases in between. The CDR3 reads CASSPSGKGSGNTIYF. The DNA for the CDR3 is TGTGCCAGCAGCCCCTCCGGGAAAGGCTCTGGAAACACCATATATTTT.

This rearrangement joins TRBV5-4 to TRBJ2-3; D might be TRBD2 (5 bases). Trimming shortened V by 0 bases and J by 4 bases, and 12 bases separated the two germline ends. Germline values: CDR1 SGHNT, CDR2 YYREEE (reference sequence). The CDR3 extends over 15 amino acids. DNA for the CDR3: TGTGCCAGCAGCTTGGGCGGGTACCAGGCAGATACGCAGTATTTT. Protein sequence: CASSLGGYQADTQYF.

This clonotype was counted many times. Relative to the germline gene, one junction end is altered; a read error may explain this. This sequence joins TRBV7-8 and TRBJ2-3; the D gene is possibly TRBD2 (5 bases). CDR1 is SGHVS, CDR2 FQNEAQ, per germline. This CDR3 has 13 amino acids. CDR3 loop: CASSLPSTDTQYF. The CDR3 DNA reads TGTGCCAGCAGCTTACCTAGCACGGATACGCAGTATTTT.

This chain joins TRBV5-1 and TRBJ1-1; 8 bases match TRBD1. J was trimmed by 5 bases and V by 4 bases; bases with no gene match: 7. CDR1 is SGHRS, CDR2 YFSETQ, per germline. This CDR3 is 14 amino acids long. CDR3 sequence (DNA): TGCGCCAGCAGCGTGGGACAGGCTGGGACTGAAGCTTTCTTT. It is translated as CASSVGQAGTEAFF.

The chain couples TRBV7-2 to TRBJ2-3; D not certain. The CDR3 spans 14 residues. Germline-derived CDR1 and CDR2 are SGHTA and FQGNSA. Trimming removed 4 bases at V and 2 bases at J, with 10 bases between. The CDR3 DNA sequence: TGTGCCAGCAGCTCGCAGACCGACACAGATACGCAGTATTTT. Its translation is CASSSQTDTDTQYF.

The J gene is TRBJ2-3, the V gene TRBV15; 12 nucleotides align to TRBD2. The germline gives CDR1 LNHNV, CDR2 YYDKDF (reference sequence). The CDR3 is made up of 17 amino acids. The V and J ends lost 3 bases and 4 bases, in that order; junction bases with no gene match: 8. The CDR3: CATSSDLAGGGPDTQYF. CDR3 in DNA: TGTGCCACCAGCAGTGATCTAGCGGGAGGGGGCCCAGATACGCAGTATTTT.

This clonotype was observed at least ten times. The chain recombines TRBV10-1 with TRBJ2-7; tentative D call: TRBD1 (6 bases). V lost 3 bases to trimming and J lost 3 bases, with 6 bases between them. The length of the CDR3 is 12 residues. CDR1 and CDR2 (germline): WNHNN, SYGVQD (reference sequence). The CDR3 DNA sequence: TGCGCCAGCAGTGAACAGGGCTACGAGCAGTACTTC. It yields the protein CASSEQGYEQYF.

This clonotype was picked up one time. A much larger clone differs from this one at a single base, so this may be a read error. V usage is TRBV5-1 and J usage is TRBJ1-2; D is unclear. CDR1 is SGHRS and CDR2 is YFSETQ in the germline V gene. The ends were cut back, 1 base at V and 4 bases at J, with 14 bases in the middle. This CDR3 region has 15 residues. The CDR3 reads CASSLSEGLVYGYTF. The CDR3, as DNA: TGCGCCAGCAGCTTGAGTGAAGGGTTGGTCTATGGCTACACCTTC.

This clonotype was picked up many times. This chain links TRBV20-1 with TRBJ1-1; D is ambiguous. There are 13 residues in the CDR3. Between the trimmed V and J ends, which lost 4 bases and 4 bases, there was a span of 13 bases. The germline V gene has CDR1 DFQATT and CDR2 SNEGSKA (reference sequence). CDR3 amino acids: CSAKLPAGTEAFF. In DNA form, the CDR3 reads TGCAGTGCTAAGCTCCCAGCGGGCACTGAAGCTTTCTTT.

The chain carries TRBV5-1 and TRBJ2-4, with 11 bases matching TRBD2. Losses at the gene ends were 3 bases for V and 9 bases for J; bases not matched to a gene: 17. The CDR3 length is 18 residues. CDR1 is SGHRS, CDR2 YFSETQ, per germline. The CDR3 DNA follows: TGCGCCAGCAGCTCCGGGGGTAGCGGGAGGGCCTATTCTCCCATTCAGTACTTC. Translating it yields CASSSGGSGRAYSPIQYF. Using reference TRBV5-1 and TRBJ2-4 for the parts outside the CDR3, the full variable domain is KAGVTQTPRYLIKTRGQQVTLSCSPISGHRSVSWYQQTPGQGLQFLFEYFSETQRNKGNFPGRFSGRQFSNSRSEMNVSTLELGDSALYLCASSSGGSGRAYSPIQYFGAGTRLSVL.

This rearrangement joins TRBV24-1 to TRBJ2-5; TRBD2 agrees at 7 bases. The ends lost 4 bases at V and 4 bases at J; junction bases unmatched: 14. CDR1 and CDR2 from the germline V gene are KGHDR and SFDVKD. The CDR3 length is 17 residues. The CDR3 here is CATSEPQGGGAGETQYF. CDR3 nucleotide sequence: TGTGCCACCAGTGAACCCCAGGGCGGGGGTGCCGGAGAGACCCAGTACTTC.

CDR3 region: CASSLASGDSPLHF. The CDR3 DNA sequence: TGTGCCAGCAGCTTAGCGAGCGGGGATTCACCCCTCCACTTT. The rearrangement uses TRBV7-8 and TRBJ1-6; D is unclear. Germline V gene sequence: CDR1 SGHVS, CDR2 FQNEAQ. CDR3 size: 14 residues. Trimming removed 0 bases from V and 8 bases from J, with 8 bases in between.

Ten or more counts support this clonotype. The CDR3 here is CASSVDSSGYTF. The CDR3, as DNA: TGCGCCAGCAGCGTTGACAGCTCTGGCTACACCTTC. This chain uses TRBV5-1 with TRBJ1-2; D might be TRBD1 (5 bases). The CDR3 extends over 12 amino acids. The germline V gene encodes CDR1 SGHRS and CDR2 YFSETQ. Trimming stripped 4 bases from V and 7 bases from J, with 11 bases between.

V usage is TRBV2 and J usage is TRBJ2-5, with TRBD1 matching over 11 bases. Trimming removed 2 bases from V and 7 bases from J; junction bases left unmatched: 6. Germline values: CDR1 SNHLY, CDR2 FYNNEI. The CDR3 contains 15 residues. The CDR3 region is CASSEQAGTGGTQYF. CDR3 coding DNA: TGTGCCAGCAGTGAACAAGCCGGGACAGGGGGGACCCAGTACTTC.

Many counts were recorded for this clonotype. V and J are TRBV20-1 and TRBJ2-7; D might be TRBD1 or TRBD2, each matching 5 bases. CDR1 and CDR2 from the germline V gene are DFQATT and SNEGSKA (reference sequence). Trimming cost V 5 bases and J 2 bases, with 13 bases left between them. The CDR3 loop spans 13 amino acids. Written as DNA, the CDR3 is TGCAGTGCTGTGGGGGACGGGACCTACGAGCAGTACTTC. This gives the protein CSAVGDGTYEQYF.

The J gene is TRBJ1-5, the V gene TRBV7-2; tentative D call: TRBD1 (5 bases). CDR3 size: 14 residues. Germline CDR1 reads SGHTA; CDR2 reads FQGNSA. V was cut by 5 bases and J by 3 bases, with 11 bases left in between. The CDR3 sequence: CASSHPTVNQPQHF. CDR3 nucleotide sequence: TGTGCCAGCAGCCACCCGACAGTCAATCAGCCCCAGCATTTT. The whole variable domain, filled in from reference TRBV7-2 and TRBJ1-5, reads GAGVSQSPSNKVTEKGKDVELRCDPISGHTALYWYRQSLGQGLEFLIYFQGNSAPDKSGLPSDRFSAERTGGSVSTLTIQRTQQEDSAVYLCASSHPTVNQPQHFGDGTRLSIL.

J is TRBJ1-3 and V is TRBV18; TRBD1 agrees at 9 bases. J lost 3 bases, V lost 3 bases, and 9 bases had no gene match. The CDR3 length is 17 residues. The V gene's germline CDR1 is KGHSH and CDR2 LQKENI. The CDR3 DNA is TGTGCCAGCTCACCCCTTCCGGGACAGGGAGATGGAAACACCATATATTTT. It translates to CASSPLPGQGDGNTIYF.

The V call is TRBV29-1, the J call TRBJ1-1; no clear D gene. Deletions cut 6 bases from V and 11 bases from J, with 16 bases between. CDR1 and CDR2 from the germline V gene are SQVTM and ANQGSEA. The CDR3 covers 11 residues. As DNA, the CDR3 is TGCAGCGTGATGGACGCGGGATACGCTTTCTTT. It encodes CSVMDAGYAFF.

The J gene is TRBJ2-1, the V gene TRBV14; a possible D gene is TRBD1 (6 bases). The CDR3 totals 15 residues. The germline V gene encodes CDR1 SGHDN and CDR2 FVKESK. Trimming left V 1 base short and J 2 bases short, with 9 bases between. CDR3 amino acids: CASSQGTGTYNEQFF. The DNA for the CDR3 is TGTGCCAGCAGCCAAGGTACAGGGACCTACAATGAGCAGTTCTTC.

To note about this clonotype: One base away lies a much larger clone, so this may be a sequencing read error. The chain links TRBV24-1 to TRBJ1-6; 10 nucleotides match TRBD1. CDR1 is KGHDR, CDR2 SFDVKD, per germline. The trim removed 6 bases at V and 8 bases at J, leaving 9 bases unmatched. The CDR3 is 16 amino acids. This CDR3 is CATSRRQGARDSPLHF. For the CDR3, the DNA is TGTGCCACCAGTCGACGACAGGGGGCGAGGGATTCACCCCTCCACTTT.

The J gene is TRBJ2-7, the V gene TRBV7-9, with D possibly being TRBD2 (6 bases). Trimming left V 7 bases short and J 3 bases short, with 16 bases between. From germline, CDR1 is SEHNR and CDR2 FQNEAQ (reference sequence). This CDR3 spans 14 amino acids. CDR3 in DNA: TGTGCCAGCACGACCACAACCGGGGGCTACGAGCAGTACTTC. This gives the protein CASTTTTGGYEQYF.

This clonotype appeared many times. The chain has TRBV20-1 and TRBJ2-5, with 7 bases lining up with TRBD1. V dropped 5 bases and J dropped 5; count of bases not matched to a gene: 5. The germline CDR1 and CDR2 sequences are DFQATT and SNEGSKA (reference sequence). The CDR3 sequence is 12 residues long. The CDR3 reads CSARQGLETQYF. The CDR3, as DNA: TGCAGTGCTCGACAGGGTTTGGAGACCCAGTACTTC.

The table lists this clonotype with many counts. V and J are TRBV7-8 and TRBJ1-5; a weak D match, TRBD1 (5 bases). CDR1 and CDR2 from the germline V gene are SGHVS and FQNEAQ. The CDR3 runs 13 residues. V was trimmed by 3 bases and J by 4 bases, leaving 7 bases between them. In DNA form, the CDR3 reads TGTGCCAGCAGCTTCCAGGGAAATCAGCCCCAGCATTTT. Translating gives CASSFQGNQPQHF. The full variable domain, in which reference TRBV7-8 and TRBJ1-5 provide the parts outside the CDR3, is GAGVSQSPRYKVAKRGQDVALRCDPISGHVSLFWYQQALGQGPEFLTYFQNEAQLDKSGLPSDRFFAERPEGSVSTLKIQRTQQEDSAVYLCASSFQGNQPQHFGDGTRLSIL.

This clonotype was detected ten times or more. The chain uses TRBV2 and TRBJ2-7; 9 bases are a match to TRBD1. J was trimmed by 3 bases and V by 5 bases; bases with no gene match: 11. Per germline, CDR1 SNHLY and CDR2 FYNNEI. This CDR3 region has 16 residues. CDR3 coding DNA: TGTGCCAGCAGTCCCGGGACAGGGAGCACTAACTACGAGCAGTACTTC. Translating gives CASSPGTGSTNYEQYF.

This clonotype was counted many times. The rearrangement joins TRBV20-1 to TRBJ2-3; D may be TRBD2 (5 bases). V gave up 0 bases and J gave up 0 bases, with 10 bases separating them. CDR1 and CDR2 (germline): DFQATT, SNEGSKA (reference sequence). The length of the CDR3 is 15 residues. CDR3 amino acids: CSARDQRGSTDTQYF. CDR3 nucleotide sequence: TGCAGTGCTAGAGATCAGCGAGGGAGCACAGATACGCAGTATTTT.